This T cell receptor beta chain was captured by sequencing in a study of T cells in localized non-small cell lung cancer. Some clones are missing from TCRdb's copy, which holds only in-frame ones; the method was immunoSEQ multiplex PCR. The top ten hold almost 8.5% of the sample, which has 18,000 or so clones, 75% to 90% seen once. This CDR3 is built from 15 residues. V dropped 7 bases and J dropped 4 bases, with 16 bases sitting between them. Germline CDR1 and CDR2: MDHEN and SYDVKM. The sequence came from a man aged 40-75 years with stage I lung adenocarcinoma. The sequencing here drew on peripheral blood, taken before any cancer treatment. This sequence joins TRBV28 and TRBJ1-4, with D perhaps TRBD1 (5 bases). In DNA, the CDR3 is TGTGCCAGCACCGCCTGGGGCCCGGGTAATGAAAAACTGTTTTTT. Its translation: CASTAWGPGNEKLFF.